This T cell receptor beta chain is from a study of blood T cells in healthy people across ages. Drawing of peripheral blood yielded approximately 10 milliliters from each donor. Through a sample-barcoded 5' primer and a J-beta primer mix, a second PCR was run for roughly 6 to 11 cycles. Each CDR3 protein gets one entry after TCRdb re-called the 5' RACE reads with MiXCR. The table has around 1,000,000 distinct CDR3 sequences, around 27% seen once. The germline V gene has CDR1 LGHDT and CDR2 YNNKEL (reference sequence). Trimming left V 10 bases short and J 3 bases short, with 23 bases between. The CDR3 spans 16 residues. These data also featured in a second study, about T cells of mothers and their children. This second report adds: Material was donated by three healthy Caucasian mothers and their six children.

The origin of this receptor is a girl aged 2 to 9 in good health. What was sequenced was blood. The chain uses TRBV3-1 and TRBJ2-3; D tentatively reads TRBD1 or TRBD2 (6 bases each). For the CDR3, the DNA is TGTGCCACCGATTTTAGGGGGGATTTTTGGACAGATACGCAGTATTTT. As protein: CATDFRGDFWTDTQYF.